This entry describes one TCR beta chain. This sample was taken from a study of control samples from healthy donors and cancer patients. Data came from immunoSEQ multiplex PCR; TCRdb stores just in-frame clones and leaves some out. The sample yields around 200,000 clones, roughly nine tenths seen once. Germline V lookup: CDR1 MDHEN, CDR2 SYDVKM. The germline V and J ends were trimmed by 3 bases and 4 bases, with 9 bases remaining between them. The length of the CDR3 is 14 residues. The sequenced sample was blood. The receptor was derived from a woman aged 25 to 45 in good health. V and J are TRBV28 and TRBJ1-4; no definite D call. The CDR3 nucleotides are TGTGCCAGCAGTTTCGGGCGGAGTAATGAAAAACTGTTTTTT. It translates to CASSFGRSNEKLFF.